This T cell receptor beta chain was obtained from a study of PD-1 blockade in classical Hodgkin lymphoma. Overall study findings and caveats: Complete responders matched newly diagnosed patients in baseline diversity. A reduction in baseline TCR diversity was reportedly seen in newly diagnosed patients relative to healthy donors.

This CDR3 spans 17 amino acids. V gave up 6 bases and J gave up 5 bases; unmatched junction bases: 9. Germline V CDR1 and CDR2: ENHRY, SYGVKD. Measured with immunoSEQ multiplex PCR; TCRdb has only the in-frame clones, and not every one. This table holds more than 95,000 clones, around 90% found once. Time point indicated: cycle 4 day 1 (C4D1), after 6 weeks of nivolumab. There was relapse after autologous stem cell transplantation in every patient, and there was variation in brentuximab vedotin exposure. Points on this clone: Antigen specificity is unknown.

Sequenced here: peripheral blood mononuclear cells (PBMCs), sampled before the fourth cycle of nivolumab. The TCR sequence derives from a human donor with classical Hodgkin lymphoma. The V call is TRBV10-3, the J call TRBJ2-1; 14 nucleotides line up with TRBD2. Here the CDR3 reads CAIRGWTSGRLNNEQFF. The CDR3 coding sequence is TGTGCCATCAGAGGTTGGACTAGCGGGAGGTTGAACAATGAGCAGTTCTTC.